The 10 T cell receptor beta chains reported below all come from one sample, sequenced in a study of a mutant IDH1 vaccine in newly diagnosed glioma. The assay was immunoSEQ multiplex PCR, and TCRdb's table has in-frame clones only and misses some. Of more than 55,000 clones in the sample, roughly 82% are singletons; the top ten hold 2.5% to 3.5%. Their target antigens are unknown. Time point in this sample: week 5, during vaccination. Each dose delivered 300 ug of mutant IDH1 20-mer peptide subcutaneously with imiquimod. The sequenced sample was PBMCs, obtained from a glioma patient whose treatment included an IDH1 peptide vaccine. The source is a woman aged 18-29 years with glioma. Some clones in this sample may be carry-over from other donors' samples.

V and J are TRBV19 and TRBJ1-1, with TRBD1 matching 7 bases. Germline V gene data show CDR1 as LNHDA and CDR2 as SQIVND (reference sequence). The CDR3 is made up of 16 amino acids. V gave up 5 bases and J gave up 4 bases; unmatched junction bases: 13. CDR3 in amino acids: CASSYQRGRRSTEAFF. DNA for the CDR3: TGTGCCAGTAGTTACCAAAGGGGGCGTAGGAGCACTGAAGCTTTCTTT. The full variable domain, rest sourced from reference TRBV19 and TRBJ1-1, is DGGITQSPKYLFRKEGQNVTLSCEQNLNHDAMYWYRQDPGQGLRLIYYSQIVNDFQKGDIAEGYSVSREKKESFPLTVTSAQKNPTAFYLCASSYQRGRRSTEAFFGQGTRLTVV.

The chain combines TRBV27 with TRBJ2-2; D possibly corresponds to TRBD2 (6 bases). With 6 bases removed from V and 4 bases from J, the gap between germline ends came to 21 bases. This CDR3 comprises 17 residues. Germline CDR1 is MNHEY and CDR2 is SMNVEV (reference sequence). CDR3 DNA: TGTGCCAGCAGCCGATACGGGGCTCCCGGGAGCACCGGGGAGCTGTTTTTT. This encodes CASSRYGAPGSTGELFF.

V is TRBV5-4 and J is TRBJ2-3; 9 nucleotides agree with TRBD2. Germline V lookup: CDR1 SGHNT, CDR2 YYREEE (reference sequence). This CDR3 spans 16 amino acids. Germline trimming cut 0 bases from V and 4 bases from J; bases unmatched to any gene: 6. CDR3 nucleotide sequence: TGTGCCAGCAGCTTGGCCGTAGCGGGAGTTCCAGATACGCAGTATTTT. Protein product: CASSLAVAGVPDTQYF. The full variable domain, in which reference TRBV5-4 and TRBJ2-3 provide the parts outside the CDR3, is ETGVTQSPTHLIKTRGQQVTLRCSSQSGHNTVSWYQQALGQGPQFIFQYYREEENGRGNFPPRFSGLQFPNYSSELNVNALELDDSALYLCASSLAVAGVPDTQYFGPGTRLTVL.

This clone has a single count. The V call is TRBV27, the J call TRBJ1-1; perhaps TRBD1 as D (5 bases). V was trimmed by 5 bases and J by 8 bases, leaving 30 bases between them. This CDR3 is built from 18 residues. The V gene's germline CDR1 is MNHEY and CDR2 SMNVEV (reference sequence). The CDR3 sequence: CASSPLLGGGGSRVEAFF. Written as DNA, the CDR3 is TGTGCCAGCAGTCCCCTCCTGGGAGGTGGGGGAAGTAGAGTGGAAGCTTTCTTT.

This chain links TRBV7-9 with TRBJ2-7; a possible D gene is TRBD1 (6 bases). This CDR3 is 14 amino acids long. The germline V gene encodes CDR1 SEHNR and CDR2 FQNEAQ (reference sequence). V dropped 7 bases and J dropped 3 bases, with 16 bases sitting between them. Written as DNA, the CDR3 is TGTGCCAGCAACTCACCCCCACAGGGCTACGAGCAGTACTTC. This sequence encodes CASNSPPQGYEQYF.

This chain links TRBV14 with TRBJ2-3; D unclear. V lost 1 base and J 2 bases, leaving 10 bases between the germline ends. CDR3 length: 15 residues. The germline gives CDR1 SGHDN, CDR2 FVKESK. Here the CDR3 DNA reads TGTGCCAGCAGCCAAGGACTCTTCAACACAGATACGCAGTATTTT. It is translated as CASSQGLFNTDTQYF.

V and J are TRBV29-1 and TRBJ1-1; D gene ambiguous. The CDR3 contains 10 residues. Trimming shortened V by 7 bases and J by 7 bases, and 10 bases separated the two germline ends. Germline lookup yields CDR1 SQVTM and CDR2 ANQGSEA. In DNA form, the CDR3 reads TGCAGCGCTCAGACCCTTGAAGCTTTCTTT. Its protein is CSAQTLEAFF.

The chain carries TRBV19 and TRBJ2-7; TRBD1 matches 9 bases. CDR1 is LNHDA and CDR2 is SQIVND in the germline V gene (reference sequence). Germline trimming cut 4 bases from V and 3 bases from J; bases unmatched to any gene: 7. This CDR3 spans 15 amino acids. CDR3 loop: CASSKEGTGLYEQYF. The DNA for the CDR3 is TGTGCCAGTAGTAAAGAGGGGACAGGGCTCTACGAGCAGTACTTC.

The chain links TRBV10-3 to TRBJ2-2; 7 nucleotides align to TRBD1. The CDR3 is made up of 14 amino acids. Germline V CDR1 and CDR2: ENHRY, SYGVKD. The V and J ends lost 7 bases and 0 bases, in that order; junction bases with no gene match: 2. The CDR3 region is CAIKGTANTGELFF. CDR3 DNA sequence: TGTGCCATCAAGGGGACAGCGAACACCGGGGAGCTGTTTTTT.

The gene calls are TRBV7-3 and TRBJ1-1; tentatively, D is TRBD1 (5 bases). The CDR3 runs to 14 residues. The germline CDR1 and CDR2 sequences are SGHTA and FQGTGA. Trimming left V 0 bases short and J 4 bases short, with 9 bases between. The chain's CDR3 is CASSLTGRTTEAFF. In DNA, the CDR3 is TGTGCCAGCAGCTTAACGGGGCGGACCACTGAAGCTTTCTTT.